The sample holds a few counts of the clone carrying this TCR beta chain. Its cognate antigen is unknown. V was shortened by 10 bases and J by 4 bases, with 13 bases between the two germline ends. The germline V gene encodes CDR1 MNHNS and CDR2 SASEGT. This CDR3 comprises 12 residues. These data come from a study of response to subunit inactivated influenza vaccine. Whole-study results and caveats: Authors suggested each seasonal influenza vaccination recruits few new T cells.

In TCRdb, the RT-PCR reads were re-called with MiXCR into one record per CDR3 protein. The sample yields around 850,000 distinct CDR3 sequences, 18% seen once. This sequence joins TRBV6-1 and TRBJ1-1; D not certain. The sample here was PBMCs from blood, taken roughly 5 days after vaccination. This sequence originates from a man aged 50-59 years who received an inactivated influenza vaccine. As DNA, the CDR3 is TGTGCCACCCACCTAACATCCACTGAAGCTTTCTTT. Its translation is CATHLTSTEAFF.